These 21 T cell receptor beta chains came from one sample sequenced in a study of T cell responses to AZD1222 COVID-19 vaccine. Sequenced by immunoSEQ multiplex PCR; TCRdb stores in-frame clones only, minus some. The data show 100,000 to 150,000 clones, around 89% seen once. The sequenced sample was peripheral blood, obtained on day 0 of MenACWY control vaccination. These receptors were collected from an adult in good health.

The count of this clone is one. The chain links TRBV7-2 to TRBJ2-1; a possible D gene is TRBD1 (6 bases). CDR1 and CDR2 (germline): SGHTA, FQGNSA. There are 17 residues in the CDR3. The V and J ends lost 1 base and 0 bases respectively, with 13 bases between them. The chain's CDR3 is CASSLVVTGSSYNEQFF. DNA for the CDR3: TGTGCCAGCAGCTTAGTTGTAACAGGGAGCTCCTACAATGAGCAGTTCTTC.

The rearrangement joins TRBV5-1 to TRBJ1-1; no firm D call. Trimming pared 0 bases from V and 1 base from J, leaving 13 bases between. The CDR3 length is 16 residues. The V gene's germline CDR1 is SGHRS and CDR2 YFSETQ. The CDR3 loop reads CASSLGAFGGNTEAFF. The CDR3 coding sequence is TGCGCCAGCAGCTTGGGCGCCTTCGGCGGGAACACTGAAGCTTTCTTT.

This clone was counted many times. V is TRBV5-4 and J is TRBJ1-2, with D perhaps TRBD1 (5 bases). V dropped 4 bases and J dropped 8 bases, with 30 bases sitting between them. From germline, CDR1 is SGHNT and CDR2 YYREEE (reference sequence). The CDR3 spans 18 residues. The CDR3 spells CASSMVLGLPASAWGYTF. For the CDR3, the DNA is TGTGCCAGCAGCATGGTTCTGGGACTCCCTGCGTCCGCCTGGGGCTACACCTTC.

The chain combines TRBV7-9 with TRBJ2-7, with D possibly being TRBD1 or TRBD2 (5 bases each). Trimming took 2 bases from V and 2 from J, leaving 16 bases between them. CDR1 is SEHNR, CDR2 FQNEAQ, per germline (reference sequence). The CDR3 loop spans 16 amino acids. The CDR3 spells CASSLFMPGRAYEQYF. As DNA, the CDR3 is TGTGCCAGCAGCTTATTCATGCCAGGGCGGGCCTACGAGCAGTACTTC.

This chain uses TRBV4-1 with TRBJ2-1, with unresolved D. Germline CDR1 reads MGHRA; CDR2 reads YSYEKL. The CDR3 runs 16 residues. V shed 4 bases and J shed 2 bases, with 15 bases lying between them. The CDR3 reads CASSRLSGATYNEQFF. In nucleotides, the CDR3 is TGCGCCAGCAGCCGTCTTAGTGGCGCCACCTACAATGAGCAGTTCTTC.

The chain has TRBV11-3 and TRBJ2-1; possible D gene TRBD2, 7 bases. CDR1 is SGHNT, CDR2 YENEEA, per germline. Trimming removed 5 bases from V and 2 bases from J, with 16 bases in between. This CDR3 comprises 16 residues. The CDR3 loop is CASSQGGGTPYNEQFF. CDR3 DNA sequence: TGTGCCAGCAGCCAAGGGGGGGGTACCCCCTACAATGAGCAGTTCTTC. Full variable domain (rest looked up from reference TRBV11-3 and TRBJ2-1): EAGVVQSPRYKIIEKKQPVAFWCNPISGHNTLYWYLQNLGQGPELLIRYENEEAVDDSQLPKDRFSAERLKGVDSTLKIQPAELGDSAVYLCASSQGGGTPYNEQFFGPGTRLTVL.

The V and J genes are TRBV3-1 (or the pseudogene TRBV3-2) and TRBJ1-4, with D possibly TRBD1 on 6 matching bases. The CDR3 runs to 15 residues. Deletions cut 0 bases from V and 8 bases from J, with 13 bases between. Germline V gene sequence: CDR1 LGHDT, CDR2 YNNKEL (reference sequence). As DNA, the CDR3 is TGTGCCAGCAGCCAAGATTACGAGGGGGAAGAAAAACTGTTTTTT. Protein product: CASSQDYEGEEKLFF.

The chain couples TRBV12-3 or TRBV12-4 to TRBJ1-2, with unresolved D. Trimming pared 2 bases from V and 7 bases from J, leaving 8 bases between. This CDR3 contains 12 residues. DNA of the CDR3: TGTGCCAGCAGTTTATGGTCCCGTGGCTACACCTTC. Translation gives CASSLWSRGYTF.

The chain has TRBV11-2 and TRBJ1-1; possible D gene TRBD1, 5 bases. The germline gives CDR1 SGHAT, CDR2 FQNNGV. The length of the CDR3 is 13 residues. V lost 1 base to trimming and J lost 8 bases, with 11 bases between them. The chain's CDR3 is CASSLARTLEAFF. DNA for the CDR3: TGTGCCAGCAGCTTAGCCAGGACACTAGAAGCTTTCTTT. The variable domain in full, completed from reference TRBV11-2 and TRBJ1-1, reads EAGVAQSPRYKIIEKRQSVAFWCNPISGHATLYWYQQILGQGPKLLIQFQNNGVVDDSQLPKDRFSAERLKGVDSTLKIQPAKLEDSAVYLCASSLARTLEAFFGQGTRLTVV.

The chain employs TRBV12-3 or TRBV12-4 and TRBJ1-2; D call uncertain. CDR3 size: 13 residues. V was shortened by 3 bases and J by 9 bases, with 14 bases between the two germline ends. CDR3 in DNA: TGTGCCAGCAGTTTTGGGCGGGAAAGGAGCTACACCTTC. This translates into CASSFGRERSYTF.

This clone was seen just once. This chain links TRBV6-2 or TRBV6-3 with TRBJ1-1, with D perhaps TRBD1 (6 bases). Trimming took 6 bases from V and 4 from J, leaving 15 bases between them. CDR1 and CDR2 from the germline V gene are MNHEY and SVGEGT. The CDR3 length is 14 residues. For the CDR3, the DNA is TGTGCCAGCAGCCGAACGGCGGGGGCCACTGAAGCTTTCTTT. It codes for CASSRTAGATEAFF.

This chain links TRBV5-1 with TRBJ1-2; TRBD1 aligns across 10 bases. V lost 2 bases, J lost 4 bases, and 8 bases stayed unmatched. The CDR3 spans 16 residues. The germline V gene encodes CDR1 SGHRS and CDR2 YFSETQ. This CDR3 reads CASSLPGTGESYGYTF. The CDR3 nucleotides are TGCGCCAGCAGCTTACCCGGGACAGGGGAATCCTATGGCTACACCTTC.

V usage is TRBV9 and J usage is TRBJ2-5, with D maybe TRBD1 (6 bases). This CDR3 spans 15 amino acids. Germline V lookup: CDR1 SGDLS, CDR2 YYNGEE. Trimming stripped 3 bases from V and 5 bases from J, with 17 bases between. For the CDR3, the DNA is TGTGCCAGCAGCGGACCATTACAGGGAACGGAGACCCAGTACTTC. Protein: CASSGPLQGTETQYF.

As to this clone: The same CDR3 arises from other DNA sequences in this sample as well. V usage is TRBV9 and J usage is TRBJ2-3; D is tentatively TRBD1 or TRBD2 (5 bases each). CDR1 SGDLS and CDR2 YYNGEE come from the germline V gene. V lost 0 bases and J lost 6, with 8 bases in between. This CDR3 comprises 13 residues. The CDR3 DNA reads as TGTGCCAGCAGCGTAGGAGGGGAGGATACGCAGTATTTT. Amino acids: CASSVGGEDTQYF.

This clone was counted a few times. The chain's CDR3 is CASSFQGAGRTNEKLFF. The CDR3 bases are TGCGCCAGCAGCTTTCAGGGGGCCGGTAGGACTAATGAAAAACTGTTTTTT. The chain couples TRBV5-1 to TRBJ1-4; 8 bases match TRBD1. The length of the CDR3 is 17 residues. J was trimmed by 2 bases and V by 2 bases; bases with no gene match: 8. Looked up from germline, CDR1 is SGHRS and CDR2 is YFSETQ.

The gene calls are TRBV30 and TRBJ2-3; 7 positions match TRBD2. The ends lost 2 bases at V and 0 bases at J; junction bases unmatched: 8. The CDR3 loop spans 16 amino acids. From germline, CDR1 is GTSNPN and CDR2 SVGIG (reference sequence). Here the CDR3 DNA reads TGTGCCTGGAGTAGAACGGGAGGTGCTAGCACAGATACGCAGTATTTT. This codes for CAWSRTGGASTDTQYF.

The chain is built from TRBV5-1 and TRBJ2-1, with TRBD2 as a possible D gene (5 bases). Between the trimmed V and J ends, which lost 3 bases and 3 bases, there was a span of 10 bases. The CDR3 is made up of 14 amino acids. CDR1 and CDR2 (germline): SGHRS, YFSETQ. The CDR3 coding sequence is TGCGCCAGCAGCTCCGGAGGCGGCTACAATGAGCAGTTCTTC. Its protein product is CASSSGGGYNEQFF. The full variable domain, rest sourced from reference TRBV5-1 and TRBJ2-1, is KAGVTQTPRYLIKTRGQQVTLSCSPISGHRSVSWYQQTPGQGLQFLFEYFSETQRNKGNFPGRFSGRQFSNSRSEMNVSTLELGDSALYLCASSSGGGYNEQFFGPGTRLTVL.

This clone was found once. CDR3 in amino acids: CASSLRQRETQYF. CDR3 DNA: TGTGCCAGCAGTTTAAGGCAGCGAGAGACCCAGTACTTC. V gene TRBV27 combines with J gene TRBJ2-5, with D uncertain. Germline V gene lookup returns CDR1 MNHEY and CDR2 SMNVEV (reference sequence). This CDR3 is 13 amino acids long. The ends were cut back, 2 bases at V and 4 bases at J, with 8 bases in the middle.

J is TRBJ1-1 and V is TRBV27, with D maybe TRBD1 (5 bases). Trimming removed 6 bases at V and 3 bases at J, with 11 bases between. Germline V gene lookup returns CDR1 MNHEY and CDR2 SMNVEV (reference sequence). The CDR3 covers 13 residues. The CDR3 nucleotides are TGTGCCAGCAGCCTCTCCAGGGACACTGAAGCTTTCTTT. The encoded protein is CASSLSRDTEAFF.

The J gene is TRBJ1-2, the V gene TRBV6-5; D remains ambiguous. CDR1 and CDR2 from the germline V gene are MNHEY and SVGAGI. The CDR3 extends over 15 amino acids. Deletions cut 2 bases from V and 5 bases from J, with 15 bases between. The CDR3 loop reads CASSYATPGAYGYTF. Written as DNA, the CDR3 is TGTGCCAGCAGTTACGCAACCCCAGGCGCATATGGCTACACCTTC.

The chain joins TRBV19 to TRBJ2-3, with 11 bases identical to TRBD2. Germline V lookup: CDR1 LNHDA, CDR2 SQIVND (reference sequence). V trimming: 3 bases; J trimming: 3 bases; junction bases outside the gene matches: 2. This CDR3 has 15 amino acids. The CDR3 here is CASSITSGSTDTQYF. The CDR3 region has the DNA TGTGCCAGTAGTATTACTAGCGGGAGTACAGATACGCAGTATTTT. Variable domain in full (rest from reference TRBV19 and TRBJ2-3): DGGITQSPKYLFRKEGQNVTLSCEQNLNHDAMYWYRQDPGQGLRLIYYSQIVNDFQKGDIAEGYSVSREKKESFPLTVTSAQKNPTAFYLCASSITSGSTDTQYFGPGTRLTVL.